This T cell receptor beta chain derives from a study of T cell responses to AZD1222 COVID-19 vaccine. Sequencing used immunoSEQ multiplex PCR; TCRdb keeps in-frame clones, though not all of them. The data show some 110,000 clones, with over 75% seen just once and 6.5% to 8.5% held by the top ten. The CDR3 is 13 residues long. The V end lost 0 bases, the J end lost 7 bases, and 8 bases lay between the germline ends. The germline gives CDR1 SGHDT, CDR2 YYEEEE. As to this clone: No antigen is known for it.

The study, taken as a whole, reports: Without day 14 samples, only post-peak T cell repertoires were studied. Among the donors, most were white British and more were female, and clonal diversity was possibly underestimated. Baseline antibody screening turned up just a handful of seropositive AZD1222 recipients.

This receptor was obtained from an adult in good health. Source: peripheral blood, taken on day 0 of AZD1222 vaccination. The chain joins TRBV5-6 to TRBJ2-1, with a possible D match to TRBD1 (5 bases). CDR3 sequence (DNA): TGTGCCAGCAGCTTGGGTAGGGGAAATGAGCAGTTCTTC. Amino acids: CASSLGRGNEQFF.